This T cell receptor (beta chain) was captured in a study of Graves' ophthalmopathy and Graves' hyperthyroidism. This CDR3 contains 17 residues. Germline assignment: CDR1 MNHEY and CDR2 SVGAGI. Trimming stripped 6 bases from V and 3 bases from J, with 24 bases between. This clonotype was recorded many times. Its antigen remains unknown. A duration under 3 months, NOSPECS ≥4, CAS ≥3 and moderate-to-severe activity characterized the donors with ophthalmopathy. Someone took the PBMCs out of 8.5 to 10 ml of fresh peripheral blood. General observations from the study: Most clonotypes expanded in thyroid above 0.001 frequency were present in blood too.

TCR beta CDR3 amplification used RNA transcripts. First-round RT-PCR employed HTBI primers, with a second-round multiplex PCR after it. TCRdb fed the multiplex PCR reads into MiXCR, producing one record per CDR3 protein. Of fewer than 250,000 distinct CDR3 sequences detected, less than 30% appear once; the ten largest clones hold about 8.2%. The V gene is TRBV6-5, the J gene TRBJ2-7; TRBD1 or TRBD2 may be the D gene (5 bases each). Input material: peripheral blood. The sequence was collected from a man over 45 with Graves' ophthalmopathy. The CDR3 region is CASSPLGVRGRVYEQYF. For the CDR3, the DNA is TGTGCCAGCAGCCCCCTAGGGGTTCGGGGTCGAGTCTACGAGCAGTACTTC.